The 29 T cell receptor beta chains in this list originate from one sample, sequenced in a study of CD8+CD57+ T cells in acquired aplastic anemia. Both TCR beta VDJ combination and CDR3 sequence profiling were carried out. Genomic DNA was the template for this profiling. TCRdb reanalysed the reads using MiXCR and keeps one entry per CDR3 protein. The top ten clones hold roughly 31% of a sample with 100,000 to 120,000 distinct CDR3 sequences, around 53% of them seen once. Sequenced input: sorted CD4+, CD8+, or CD8+CD57+ T cells (not recorded which) from PBMCs. These receptors were obtained from a human donor in good health, serving as a control.

The chain uses TRBV19 and TRBJ2-7; D is uncertain. V was trimmed by 4 bases and J by 2 bases, leaving 15 bases between them. From germline, CDR1 is LNHDA and CDR2 SQIVND (reference sequence). The CDR3 runs to 15 residues. CDR3 nucleotide sequence: TGTGCCAGTAGTAACACAACAGTTAGGGCCTACGAGCAGTACTTC. Translation: CASSNTTVRAYEQYF.

This chain uses TRBV10-3 with TRBJ2-1; no reliable D call. The germline V gene has CDR1 ENHRY and CDR2 SYGVKD. The CDR3 totals 13 residues. V was trimmed by 4 bases and J by 5 bases, leaving 9 bases between them. DNA of the CDR3: TGTGCCATCAGTGGGGTAGTCAACAATGAGCAGTTCTTC. This translates into CAISGVVNNEQFF.

This clonotype was counted a few times. V usage is TRBV5-4 and J usage is TRBJ1-1, with D uncertain. CDR1 is SGHNT, CDR2 YYREEE, per germline (reference sequence). The CDR3 runs 15 residues. V was clipped by 1 base and J by 0 bases, with 10 bases between them. CDR3 sequence: CASSLLTDMNTEAFF. CDR3 DNA: TGTGCCAGCAGCTTGCTTACAGATATGAACACTGAAGCTTTCTTT. Variable domain in full (rest from reference TRBV5-4 and TRBJ1-1): ETGVTQSPTHLIKTRGQQVTLRCSSQSGHNTVSWYQQALGQGPQFIFQYYREEENGRGNFPPRFSGLQFPNYSSELNVNALELDDSALYLCASSLLTDMNTEAFFGQGTRLTVV.

This clonotype was recorded only once. The chain is built from TRBV10-3 and TRBJ1-1; D is perhaps TRBD1 (5 bases). Germline V gene lookup returns CDR1 ENHRY and CDR2 SYGVKD. V lost 7 bases to trimming and J lost 1 base, with 10 bases between them. The CDR3 extends over 13 amino acids. In DNA form, the CDR3 reads TGTGCCATCAAGGGGTTGGGGAACACTGAAGCTTTCTTT. This codes for CAIKGLGNTEAFF.

This chain links TRBV7-6 with TRBJ1-6, with 7 bases identical to TRBD1. This CDR3 has 15 residues. The ends lost 5 bases at V and 8 bases at J; junction bases unmatched: 9. CDR1 and CDR2 from the germline V gene are SGHVS and FNYEAQ. As DNA, the CDR3 is TGTGCCAGCAGCATAGGACAGGTTGGGGATTCACCCCTCCACTTT. Its translation: CASSIGQVGDSPLHF.

This clonotype was recorded at least ten times. A much bigger clone sits one base away, suggesting this may be a read error. V and J are TRBV7-6 and TRBJ2-5, with D maybe TRBD1 (6 bases). The CDR3 sequence is 14 residues long. CDR1 SGHVS and CDR2 FNYEAQ come from the germline V gene. Trimming removed 7 bases at V and 4 bases at J, with 16 bases between. The CDR3 loop reads CASMGAGGRETQYF. The CDR3 nucleotides are TGTGCCAGCATGGGGGCTGGAGGACGAGAGACCCAGTACTTC. The variable domain in full, completed from reference TRBV7-6 and TRBJ2-5, reads GAGVSQSPRYKVTKRGQDVALRCDPISGHVSLYWYRQALGQGPEFLTYFNYEAQQDKSGLPNDRFSAERPEGSISTLTIQRTEQRDSAMYRCASMGAGGRETQYFGPGTRLLVL.

The table lists this clonotype with a few counts. J is TRBJ1-2 and V is TRBV12-3 or TRBV12-4; D may be TRBD1 (5 bases). This CDR3 comprises 14 residues. Deletions cut 7 bases from V and 8 bases from J, with 20 bases between. In DNA, the CDR3 is TGTGCCAGCAAATTTCCGGGACGATATCTCGGCTACACCTTC. Translating gives CASKFPGRYLGYTF.

This clonotype was observed many times. The V and J genes are TRBV20-1 and TRBJ2-7; no definite D call. The CDR3 spans 12 residues. V lost 0 bases and J 0 bases, leaving 3 bases between the germline ends. Germline V CDR1 and CDR2: DFQATT, SNEGSKA (reference sequence). CDR3 loop: CSAREASYEQYF. As DNA, the CDR3 is TGCAGTGCTAGAGAAGCCTCCTACGAGCAGTACTTC.

The chain employs TRBV24-1 and TRBJ2-7, with 7 bases that match TRBD1. CDR1 KGHDR and CDR2 SFDVKD come from the germline V gene. The CDR3 is 14 amino acids. The V gene end was trimmed by 11 bases and the J gene end by 7 bases; junction bases not matched to a gene: 16. The CDR3 nucleotides read TGTGCCAGTAGTAGAGGTGACAGGGACGGGGAGCAGTACTTC. It yields the protein CASSRGDRDGEQYF.

This clonotype came up once. The genes are TRBV5-1 and TRBJ1-5; perhaps TRBD1 as D (5 bases). Germline CDR1 SGHRS, CDR2 YFSETQ. The CDR3 spans 13 residues. Between the trimmed V and J ends, which lost 0 bases and 7 bases, there was a span of 8 bases. CDR3 sequence: CASSLVGEQPQHF. The CDR3 nucleotides read TGCGCCAGCAGCTTGGTGGGGGAGCAGCCCCAGCATTTT. The complete variable domain, with remaining parts taken from reference TRBV5-1 and TRBJ1-5, reads KAGVTQTPRYLIKTRGQQVTLSCSPISGHRSVSWYQQTPGQGLQFLFEYFSETQRNKGNFPGRFSGRQFSNSRSEMNVSTLELGDSALYLCASSLVGEQPQHFGDGTRLSIL.

As for this clonotype: Compared with germline, one end of the junction differs, possibly owing to a read error. The chain's CDR3 is CASSLSRGVRETQYF. For the CDR3, the DNA is TGCGCCAGCAGCCTTAGCAGGGGGGTACGTGAGACCCAGTACTTC. The chain combines TRBV11-2 with TRBJ2-5; D possibly corresponds to TRBD1 (7 bases). The CDR3 has 15 amino acids. Germline V gives CDR1 SGHAT, CDR2 FQNNGV. The whole variable domain, filled in from reference TRBV11-2 and TRBJ2-5, reads EAGVAQSPRYKIIEKRQSVAFWCNPISGHATLYWYQQILGQGPKLLIQFQNNGVVDDSQLPKDRFSAERLKGVDSTLKIQPAKLEDSAVYLCASSLSRGVRETQYFGPGTRLLVL.

V gene TRBV2 combines with J gene TRBJ2-3; D possibly corresponds to TRBD2 (6 bases). V was pared by 3 bases and J by 2 bases, with 12 bases between. Germline CDR1 is SNHLY and CDR2 is FYNNEI. This CDR3 region has 15 residues. The CDR3 is CASSDWRGDTDTQYF. The DNA for the CDR3 is TGTGCCAGCAGTGATTGGCGGGGAGACACAGATACGCAGTATTTT.

Remarks on this clonotype: The junction shows a germline mismatch at one end, possibly a read error. This chain connects TRBV20-1 to TRBJ2-7; 8 bases match TRBD1. Germline-derived CDR1 and CDR2 are DFQATT and SNEGSKA (reference sequence). The CDR3 totals 12 residues. CDR3 residues: CSAGDRGNEQYF. The CDR3 region has the DNA TGCAGTGCTGGAGACAGGGGCAACGAGCAGTACTTC.

Concerning this clonotype: The junction departs from the called germline gene at one end, perhaps through a read error. V and J are TRBV7-2 and TRBJ1-2, with 8 nucleotides matching TRBD1. This CDR3 has 14 amino acids. CDR1 is SGHTA, CDR2 FQGNSA, per germline. Here the CDR3 reads CASSHRTGRYGYTF. CDR3 coding DNA: TGTGCTAGCAGCCACCGGACAGGGCGCTATGGCTACACCTTC.

This clonotype was recorded at least ten times. The chain joins TRBV5-8 to TRBJ1-5; 9 bases map to TRBD1. The CDR3 length is 15 residues. Per the germline V gene, CDR1 is SGHTS and CDR2 is YDEGEE. V shed 4 bases, J shed 5 bases, and the junction held 7 bases outside the gene matches. CDR3 residues: CASSPDRGGHQPQHF. The CDR3 DNA sequence: TGTGCCAGCAGCCCGGACAGGGGTGGGCATCAGCCCCAGCATTTT.

The chain is built from TRBV19 and TRBJ2-1; 10 bases agree with TRBD1. The CDR3 runs 14 residues. J gave up 6 bases and V 1 base, and 0 bases lay outside the gene matches. CDR1 is LNHDA, CDR2 SQIVND, per germline (reference sequence). The CDR3 reads CASSIGDRGNEQFF. As DNA, the CDR3 is TGTGCCAGTAGTATAGGGGACAGGGGCAATGAGCAGTTCTTC.

Comments on this clonotype: One base away lies a much larger clone, so this may be a sequencing read error. V usage is TRBV7-6 and J usage is TRBJ1-4; possibly TRBD1 for D (6 bases). CDR1 SGHVS and CDR2 FNYEAQ come from the germline V gene. This CDR3 contains 15 residues. DNA for the CDR3: TGTGCCCGCAGCTTCTCACAGGGAACTAATGAAAAACTGTTTTTT. It yields the protein CARSFSQGTNEKLFF.

The sample holds a few counts of this clonotype. The chain uses TRBV11-3 and TRBJ1-4, with no clear D. Germline V gene lookup returns CDR1 SGHNT and CDR2 YENEEA. V lost 3 bases and J lost 6, with 14 bases in between. The CDR3 is 15 residues long. In DNA, the CDR3 is TGTGCCAGCAGCTTCCCCCTGGACCCCGATGAAAAACTGTTTTTT. Translated, it gives CASSFPLDPDEKLFF.

V and J are TRBV9 and TRBJ1-3, with D uncertain. This CDR3 is 13 amino acids long. Deletions cut 4 bases from V and 0 bases from J, with 5 bases between. Germline loops: CDR1 SGDLS, CDR2 YYNGEE. The CDR3 coding sequence is TGTGCCAGCAGCTATATCTCTGGAAACACCATATATTTT. Translation gives CASSYISGNTIYF.

The chain links TRBV25-1 to TRBJ1-6, with a weak D call TRBD1 (6 bases). The germline V gene has CDR1 MGHDK and CDR2 SYGVNS. The CDR3 runs 14 residues. Trimming stripped 3 bases from V and 11 bases from J, with 14 bases between. For the CDR3, the DNA is TGTGCCAGCAGTGAGGTCCGGGACACACCACCCCTCCACTTT. Translation: CASSEVRDTPPLHF.

The sample holds a few counts of this clonotype. The chain joins TRBV25-1 to TRBJ2-7, with a weak D call TRBD1 (6 bases). Germline CDR1 is MGHDK and CDR2 is SYGVNS. The V and J ends lost 11 bases and 5 bases respectively, with 22 bases between them. The CDR3 has 14 residues. This CDR3 is CAGLERGIKNEQYF. CDR3 DNA sequence: TGTGCCGGCCTAGAGAGGGGGATCAAAAACGAGCAGTACTTC.

This clonotype was seen at least ten times. The chain links TRBV7-3 to TRBJ2-3; 7 nucleotides match TRBD2. The ends lost 5 bases at V and 2 bases at J; junction bases unmatched: 10. Germline CDR1 and CDR2: SGHTA and FQGTGA. The CDR3 sequence is 16 residues long. The CDR3 loop is CASSLGIAGSTDTQYF. The CDR3, as DNA: TGTGCCAGCAGCCTCGGGATAGCGGGCTCCACAGATACGCAGTATTTT.

The sample holds many counts of this clonotype. This chain connects TRBV19 to TRBJ1-1; D is perhaps TRBD1 (6 bases). The CDR3 sequence is 13 residues long. From germline, CDR1 is LNHDA and CDR2 SQIVND (reference sequence). Trimming left V 2 bases short and J 4 bases short, with 8 bases between. As DNA, the CDR3 is TGTGCCAGTAGTATACTACAGGGCACTGAAGCTTTCTTT. This gives the protein CASSILQGTEAFF.

This chain joins TRBV15 and TRBJ2-7; TRBD1 might be the D (6 bases). The V gene lost 0 bases and the J gene lost 5 bases, with 14 bases spanning the gap. CDR3 length: 15 residues. CDR1 LNHNV and CDR2 YYDKDF come from the germline V gene (reference sequence). The CDR3 is CATSRDLQQGNEQYF. In DNA form, the CDR3 reads TGTGCCACCAGCAGAGATCTCCAACAGGGTAACGAGCAGTACTTC.

On this clonotype: Because it lacks the conserved phenylalanine or tryptophan at the end, this CDR3 is likely a read error. The chain uses TRBV19 and TRBJ1-1; D is undetermined. The CDR3 runs 11 residues. In germline, CDR1 is LNHDA, CDR2 SQIVND (reference sequence). The CDR3 DNA follows: TGTGCCAGCAAAAATGGCACTGAGGCTTTCCTT. It is translated as CASKNGTEAFL.

V and J are TRBV7-8 and TRBJ2-7; D not resolved. CDR1 is SGHVS and CDR2 is FQNEAQ in the germline V gene. V lost 1 base to trimming and J lost 5 bases, with 21 bases between them. This CDR3 is 17 amino acids long. This chain's CDR3 is CASSLELKWAPTDEQYF. The CDR3 DNA reads TGTGCCAGCAGCTTAGAGTTGAAGTGGGCACCTACCGACGAGCAGTACTTC.

This rearrangement joins TRBV7-2 to TRBJ1-6; the D is unclear. Trimming shortened V by 4 bases and J by 10 bases, and 20 bases separated the two germline ends. The CDR3 is 16 residues long. CDR1 is SGHTA and CDR2 is FQGNSA in the germline V gene. The CDR3 DNA reads TGTACCAGCAGCTCAGCGTTCGGCAGAACCCGATCACCCCTCCACTTT. Amino acid sequence: CTSSSAFGRTRSPLHF.

This clonotype was counted many times. This chain joins TRBV2 and TRBJ1-1; the D is unclear. Trimming cost V 3 bases and J 8 bases, with 7 bases left between them. In germline, CDR1 is SNHLY, CDR2 FYNNEI. This CDR3 spans 11 amino acids. CDR3 nucleotides: TGTGCCAGCAGTGAGACAACCGAAGCTTTCTTT. It specifies CASSETTEAFF.

This clonotype was seen many times. This chain uses TRBV11-1 with TRBJ2-3; the D gene is possibly TRBD2 (5 bases). Germline assignment: CDR1 SGHAT and CDR2 FQDESV (reference sequence). V was cut by 7 bases and J by 6 bases, with 14 bases left in between. CDR3 length: 13 residues. CDR3 in DNA: TGTGCCAGCATCGCCGGAGGCTTGGATACGCAGTATTTT. The encoded protein is CASIAGGLDTQYF.